The 10 T cell receptor beta chains presented below share a single source sample, sequenced in a study of blood T cells in healthy people across ages. Together with a sample-barcoded 5' primer, a J-beta primer mix was included in a second PCR lasting about 7 to 12 cycles. Using its own MiXCR run on the 5' RACE reads, TCRdb lists one record per CDR3 protein. The sample shows fewer than 2 million distinct CDR3 sequences, around 42% of them seen only once. Sequenced input: blood. The source of these receptors is a human donor in good health.

The V call is TRBV18, the J call TRBJ2-5; D tentatively fits TRBD1 or TRBD2 (5 bases each). Near its end, the DNA agrees better with TRBJ2-7, so the J call may be wrong. Germline V gives CDR1 KGHSH, CDR2 LQKENI. The CDR3 length is 13 residues. The CDR3 here is CASSPARGHEQYF. The CDR3 DNA sequence: TGTGCCAGCTCACCCGCCCGGGGACACGAGCAGTACTTC.

This sequence joins TRBV7-6 and TRBJ2-7, with D possibly called TRBD1 or TRBD2 (5 bases each). CDR3 size: 15 residues. Trimming pared 5 bases from V and 4 bases from J, leaving 18 bases between. The germline gives CDR1 SGHVS, CDR2 FNYEAQ. CDR3 loop: CASSARAPGPYEQYF. The CDR3 DNA is TGTGCCAGCAGCGCCAGGGCTCCGGGGCCTTACGAGCAGTACTTC. Complete variable domain (other parts from reference TRBV7-6 and TRBJ2-7): GAGVSQSPRYKVTKRGQDVALRCDPISGHVSLYWYRQALGQGPEFLTYFNYEAQQDKSGLPNDRFSAERPEGSISTLTIQRTEQRDSAMYRCASSARAPGPYEQYFGPGTRLTVT.

The chain recombines TRBV20-1 with TRBJ1-1; 10 bases fit TRBD1. The germline V gene encodes CDR1 DFQATT and CDR2 SNEGSKA (reference sequence). The J segment lost 5 bases and the V segment lost 6 bases, leaving 9 bases of the junction unmatched. This CDR3 contains 14 residues. CDR3 region: CSAGTGESWTEAFF. CDR3 DNA sequence: TGCAGTGCCGGGACAGGGGAAAGTTGGACTGAAGCTTTCTTT.

The chain carries TRBV20-1 and TRBJ2-2; D gene uncertain. With 5 bases removed from V and 1 base from J, the gap between germline ends came to 11 bases. CDR1 DFQATT and CDR2 SNEGSKA come from the germline V gene (reference sequence). The CDR3 spans 14 residues. The CDR3 region has the DNA TGCAGTGCTCCCCAACCGCGGAACACCGGGGAGCTGTTTTTT. Translating it yields CSAPQPRNTGELFF.

The chain uses TRBV29-1 and TRBJ2-1; D might be TRBD2 (6 bases). The end of the DNA aligns better with TRBJ2-7, so the J call may be wrong. Germline V gene lookup returns CDR1 SQVTM and CDR2 ANQGSEA. This CDR3 comprises 15 residues. The chain's CDR3 is CSVEWREGGYNEQYF. CDR3 in DNA: TGCAGCGTTGAATGGCGGGAAGGAGGCTACAATGAGCAGTACTTC.

This chain uses TRBV27 with TRBJ2-3; TRBD1 matches at 7 bases. Germline-derived CDR1 and CDR2 are MNHEY and SMNVEV (reference sequence). Germline trimming cut 6 bases from V and 2 bases from J; bases unmatched to any gene: 5. This CDR3 has 14 amino acids. The CDR3 here is CASRSGQPTDTQYF. In nucleotides, the CDR3 is TGTGCCAGCAGATCGGGACAGCCCACAGATACGCAGTATTTT.

This chain joins TRBV29-1 and TRBJ1-4; TRBD1 matches at 8 bases. J was trimmed by 7 bases and V by 4 bases; bases with no gene match: 5. The germline V gene has CDR1 SQVTM and CDR2 ANQGSEA. The CDR3 covers 13 residues. In DNA form, the CDR3 reads TGCAGCGTTGTCGGTGGACAGGGTGAAAAACTGTTTTTT. Translated: CSVVGGQGEKLFF.

The chain uses TRBV3-1 and TRBJ2-3; no firm D call. The CDR3 covers 14 residues. V lost 1 base and J lost 9, with 14 bases in between. Germline values: CDR1 LGHDT, CDR2 YNNKEL (reference sequence). CDR3 loop: CASSQASTPQTQYF. The CDR3 nucleotides read TGTGCCAGCAGCCAAGCATCAACTCCCCAGACGCAGTATTTT.

The chain couples TRBV9 to TRBJ2-3; 12 positions agree with TRBD1. Losses at the gene ends were 3 bases for V and 1 base for J; bases not matched to a gene: 9. This CDR3 has 18 residues. Germline V gives CDR1 SGDLS, CDR2 YYNGEE. The CDR3 sequence is CASSDGTGGLPRTDTQYF. As DNA, the CDR3 is TGTGCCAGCAGCGACGGGACAGGGGGCCTTCCTCGCACAGATACGCAGTATTTT.

This clonotype has only a few counts. This chain links TRBV7-2 with TRBJ2-4; 7 nucleotides line up with TRBD2. The CDR3 is 16 residues long. V lost 5 bases and J lost 1; bases outside the gene matches: 8. The germline V gene has CDR1 SGHTA and CDR2 FQGNSA. The CDR3 nucleotides read TGTGCCAGCAGCCCCGGGGGGATGGGGGCCAAAAACATTCAGTACTTC. This encodes CASSPGGMGAKNIQYF. Combining the CDR3 with reference TRBV7-2 and TRBJ2-4 gives the whole variable domain GAGVSQSPSNKVTEKGKDVELRCDPISGHTALYWYRQSLGQGLEFLIYFQGNSAPDKSGLPSDRFSAERTGGSVSTLTIQRTQQEDSAVYLCASSPGGMGAKNIQYFGAGTRLSVL.